What follows are 5 T cell receptor beta chains derived from one specimen sequenced in a study of shared clonotypes between healthy human individuals. TCRdb's copy holds only in-frame clones and misses some; the assay was immunoSEQ multiplex PCR. The profile shows about 2,500,000 clones, more than 80% of them singletons. The source material was naive CD4+ T cells sorted from blood. Subset: CD45RA+ positively selected. These receptors originate from a man between 18 and 35 years old in good health.

The V call is TRBV5-5, the J call TRBJ1-6; tentatively, D is TRBD1 (5 bases). Trimming cost V 4 bases and J 0 bases, with 11 bases left between them. CDR1 and CDR2 (germline): SGHKS, YYEKEE (reference sequence). The CDR3 contains 16 residues. This chain's CDR3 is CASSIQDSSYNSPLHF. CDR3 DNA sequence: TGTGCCAGCAGCATCCAAGACAGCTCCTATAATTCACCCCTCCACTTT.

The gene calls are TRBV5-1 and TRBJ2-3; 12 positions match TRBD2. The CDR3 length is 16 residues. V lost 2 bases and J lost 1; bases outside the gene matches: 2. CDR1 is SGHRS and CDR2 is YFSETQ in the germline V gene. The chain's CDR3 is CASSFGLAGRTDTQYF. The DNA for the CDR3 is TGCGCCAGCAGCTTCGGACTAGCGGGGCGCACAGATACGCAGTATTTT. The variable domain in full, with the rest retrieved from reference TRBV5-1 and TRBJ2-3, is KAGVTQTPRYLIKTRGQQVTLSCSPISGHRSVSWYQQTPGQGLQFLFEYFSETQRNKGNFPGRFSGRQFSNSRSEMNVSTLELGDSALYLCASSFGLAGRTDTQYFGPGTRLTVL.

This clone was seen more than once but under ten times. The chain is built from TRBV11-2 and TRBJ1-1; no clear D gene. The germline gives CDR1 SGHAT, CDR2 FQNNGV. The CDR3 has 13 residues. V lost 2 bases to trimming and J lost 3 bases, with 7 bases between them. CDR3 sequence: CASSLQVHTEAFF. The DNA for the CDR3 is TGTGCCAGCAGCTTACAGGTCCACACTGAAGCTTTCTTT. Full variable domain (remainder filled in from reference TRBV11-2 and TRBJ1-1): EAGVAQSPRYKIIEKRQSVAFWCNPISGHATLYWYQQILGQGPKLLIQFQNNGVVDDSQLPKDRFSAERLKGVDSTLKIQPAKLEDSAVYLCASSLQVHTEAFFGQGTRLTVV.

CDR3 protein: CSVEDDSYGYTF. CDR3 bases: TGCAGCGTTGAAGACGACAGCTATGGCTACACCTTC. This sequence joins TRBV29-1 and TRBJ1-2, with a possible D match to TRBD1 (5 bases). The CDR3 runs 12 residues. Between the trimmed V and J ends, which lost 0 bases and 4 bases, there was a span of 6 bases. Germline values: CDR1 SQVTM, CDR2 ANQGSEA.

Details on this clone: Other DNA sequences from this sample encode an identical CDR3 as well. This chain connects TRBV10-1 to TRBJ1-6, with TRBD1 identical over 7 bases. Germline V CDR1 and CDR2: WNHNN, SYGVQD (reference sequence). This CDR3 has 13 amino acids. Trimming removed 3 bases from V and 7 bases from J; junction bases left unmatched: 0. In nucleotides, the CDR3 is TGCGCCAGCAGTGACAGGGGGAATTCACCCCTCCACTTT. Its translation: CASSDRGNSPLHF.